The 29 T cell receptor beta chains presented below share a single source sample, sequenced in a study of CD8 T cells in ankylosing spondylitis. Findings and caveats of the study: Ankylosing spondylitis blood appeared to be characterized by a TCR beta motif of several highly homologous variants.

For these TCRs, the target antigens are not known. TCRdb used MiXCR to reprocess the 5' RACE reads, holding one entry per CDR3 protein. Of about 390,000 distinct CDR3 sequences in the sample, approximately 20% were seen once. The sample consisted of blood, either unsorted or a sorted T cell fraction (not recorded which). Every receptor here comes from a male donor with ankylosing spondylitis.

This CDR3 is CASSVGGGTNEQFF. The CDR3 DNA follows: TGTGCCAGCAGCGTAGGTGGCGGGACGAATGAGCAGTTCTTC. The chain combines TRBV9 with TRBJ2-1; tentatively, D is TRBD2 (6 bases). With 0 bases removed from V and 7 bases from J, the gap between germline ends came to 11 bases. The CDR3 totals 14 residues. CDR1 is SGDLS and CDR2 is YYNGEE in the germline V gene.

This clonotype was picked up a small number of times. The chain joins TRBV2 to TRBJ2-7; D is possibly TRBD2 (5 bases). CDR3 length equals 13 residues. Germline-derived CDR1 and CDR2 are SNHLY and FYNNEI. V was clipped by 4 bases and J by 6 bases, with 13 bases between them. CDR3 loop: CASSVWTSGEQYF. The CDR3 region has the DNA TGTGCCAGCAGTGTCTGGACTTCAGGCGAGCAGTACTTC.

The genes are TRBV2 and TRBJ2-3, with TRBD1 matching 9 bases. This CDR3 is 17 amino acids long. V lost 0 bases to trimming and J lost 2 bases; unmatched junction nucleotides: 6. Germline V gene sequence: CDR1 SNHLY, CDR2 FYNNEI. This chain's CDR3 is CASSEALGTGTTDTQYF. CDR3 bases: TGTGCCAGCAGTGAAGCGCTTGGGACAGGGACCACAGATACGCAGTATTTT.

The CDR3 DNA follows: TGTGCCAGTACCGAGCGCCTTCAACGCAGCTCCTACGAGCAGTACTTC. Protein sequence: CASTERLQRSSYEQYF. This chain uses TRBV19 with TRBJ2-7; no clear D gene. Germline V gives CDR1 LNHDA, CDR2 SQIVND (reference sequence). Trimming took off 7 bases at V and 0 bases at J, with 19 bases between the two ends. The CDR3 has 16 residues.

In this sample, this clonotype turned up a few times. This chain uses TRBV14 with TRBJ2-5; perhaps TRBD1 as D (5 bases). CDR1 and CDR2 (germline): SGHDN, FVKESK. V lost 4 bases and J lost 2, with 14 bases in between. The CDR3 is made up of 15 amino acids. The DNA of the CDR3 is TGTGCCAGCAGCCCTTCGCGGCAGGGTCAAGAGACCCAGTACTTC. It codes for CASSPSRQGQETQYF.

This clonotype was seen more than once but under ten times. CDR3 DNA: TGTGCCAGCAGCTTAGGACAGTTAATCTATGAGCAGTACTTC. Protein product: CASSLGQLIYEQYF. The chain has TRBV7-9 and TRBJ2-7, with D tentatively TRBD1 (5 bases). Germline V gene data show CDR1 as SEHNR and CDR2 as FQNEAQ (reference sequence). Trimming took off 1 base at V and 7 bases at J, with 14 bases between the two ends. CDR3 length equals 14 residues.

The V and J genes are TRBV28 and TRBJ2-2; 7 bases fit TRBD2. V gave up 5 bases and J gave up 4 bases; unmatched junction bases: 10. The CDR3 length is 16 residues. Per the germline V gene, CDR1 is MDHEN and CDR2 is SYDVKM. Here the CDR3 reads CASSQASAGLTGELFF. CDR3 sequence (DNA): TGTGCCAGCAGTCAAGCTTCAGCGGGACTCACCGGGGAGCTGTTTTTT.

The chain joins TRBV6-1 to TRBJ1-1, with D unclear. Trimming shortened V by 9 bases and J by 1 base, and 12 bases separated the two germline ends. Germline-derived CDR1 and CDR2 are MNHNS and SASEGT. This CDR3 has 13 amino acids. CDR3 amino acids: CASTGARNTEAFF. Here the CDR3 DNA reads TGTGCCAGTACCGGAGCTCGGAACACTGAAGCTTTCTTT.

This clonotype has only a few counts. The chain recombines TRBV24-1 with TRBJ1-6; TRBD1 agrees at 8 bases. Germline-derived CDR1 and CDR2 are KGHDR and SFDVKD. The CDR3 length is 14 residues. V trimming: 7 bases; J trimming: 7 bases; junction bases outside the gene matches: 5. The CDR3 region has the DNA TGTGCCACCAGCCCCGGACAGGGAAATTCACCCCTCCACTTT. Translating gives CATSPGQGNSPLHF.

A few counts support this clonotype. The rearrangement uses TRBV30 and TRBJ2-1; D not resolved. Trimming pared 1 base from V and 0 bases from J, leaving 7 bases between. Germline loops: CDR1 GTSNPN, CDR2 SVGIG (reference sequence). The CDR3 runs 14 residues. The CDR3 here is CAWSADPSYNEQFF. As DNA, the CDR3 is TGTGCCTGGAGTGCGGACCCCTCCTACAATGAGCAGTTCTTC.

This clonotype appeared a few times. The chain has TRBV9 and TRBJ2-1; D perhaps matches TRBD2 (8 bases). V dropped 7 bases and J dropped 6 bases, with 14 bases sitting between them. Looked up from germline, CDR1 is SGDLS and CDR2 is YYNGEE. The CDR3 runs 13 residues. CDR3 region: CASGTAGVNEQFF. CDR3 DNA sequence: TGTGCCAGCGGGACAGCGGGAGTCAATGAGCAGTTCTTC. Drawing the rest from reference TRBV9 and TRBJ2-1, the complete variable domain is DSGVTQTPKHLITATGQRVTLRCSPRSGDLSVYWYQQSLDQGLQFLIQYYNGEERAKGNILERFSAQQFPDLHSELNLSSLELGDSALYFCASGTAGVNEQFFGPGTRLTVL.

This clonotype appeared many times. The rearrangement uses TRBV7-2 and TRBJ2-1; tentatively, D is TRBD1 (6 bases). Trimming removed 2 bases from V and 3 bases from J, with 17 bases in between. Germline CDR1 reads SGHTA; CDR2 reads FQGNSA. The CDR3 extends over 17 amino acids. In DNA, the CDR3 is TGTGCCAGCAGCTTATTAGCAGGGGCCTTTCTCTACAATGAGCAGTTCTTC. Translating gives CASSLLAGAFLYNEQFF.

This clonotype was recorded a few times. The V call is TRBV7-9, the J call TRBJ1-4; D ambiguous. CDR3 length: 16 amino acids. Trimming took 2 bases from V and 8 from J, leaving 18 bases between them. CDR1 SEHNR and CDR2 FQNEAQ come from the germline V gene (reference sequence). The DNA of the CDR3 is TGTGCCAGCAGCTTACTGTCAGACACGTTTGAGGAAAAACTGTTTTTT. The encoded protein is CASSLLSDTFEEKLFF.

This clonotype was found a few times. The chain carries TRBV20-1 and TRBJ1-1; a possible D gene is TRBD1 (6 bases). V was shortened by 4 bases and J by 5 bases, with 29 bases between the two germline ends. The CDR3 runs to 18 residues. Germline values: CDR1 DFQATT, CDR2 SNEGSKA (reference sequence). In nucleotides, the CDR3 is TGCAGTGCTAATAGCCGTCGGGGGGGCTTTGAGGGTAGGACTGAAGCTTTCTTT. The encoded protein is CSANSRRGGFEGRTEAFF.

This chain links TRBV12-3 or TRBV12-4 with TRBJ2-7; D is possibly TRBD1 or TRBD2 (5 bases each). CDR3 size: 15 residues. V was pared by 1 base and J by 0 bases, with 10 bases between. The CDR3 spells CASSLGDPRSYEQYF. CDR3 coding DNA: TGTGCCAGCAGTTTAGGGGACCCTCGCTCCTACGAGCAGTACTTC.

This clonotype was seen a few times. The chain has TRBV18 and TRBJ2-1, with D possibly being TRBD1 or TRBD2 (5 bases each). The CDR3 is made up of 12 amino acids. The ends were cut back, 9 bases at V and 7 bases at J, with 13 bases in the middle. CDR1 and CDR2 from the germline V gene are KGHSH and LQKENI. The DNA of the CDR3 is TGTGCCAGTACTATTGGGGGTAATGAGCAGTTCTTC. Residues: CASTIGGNEQFF.

This clonotype was counted a few times. The V call is TRBV28, the J call TRBJ2-3; 7 positions agree with TRBD2. This CDR3 region has 14 residues. Unmatched junction bases numbered 12, after V lost 8 bases and J lost 7 bases. Germline CDR1 and CDR2: MDHEN and SYDVKM. Written as DNA, the CDR3 is TGTGCCAGCGCAACGGGGGGAGGGCCATATACGCAGTATTTT. Protein sequence: CASATGGGPYTQYF.

The CDR3 loop reads CASTGLAGGNLWNEQFF. The CDR3 DNA reads as TGTGCCAGCACCGGACTAGCGGGAGGGAACCTATGGAATGAGCAGTTCTTC. J is TRBJ2-1 and V is TRBV27, with 15 bases that match TRBD2. Trimming cost V 7 bases and J 7 bases; bases outside gene matches: 11. The germline CDR1 and CDR2 sequences are MNHEY and SMNVEV (reference sequence). The CDR3 loop spans 17 amino acids.

The sample holds a few counts of this clonotype. The chain has TRBV4-1 and TRBJ2-7; D uncertain. Germline V gives CDR1 MGHRA, CDR2 YSYEKL. Trimming removed 0 bases from V and 4 bases from J, with 13 bases in between. This CDR3 is 15 amino acids long. The CDR3 is CASSQEGKRPYEQYF. Written as DNA, the CDR3 is TGCGCCAGCAGCCAAGAAGGGAAGAGACCTTACGAGCAGTACTTC.

V is TRBV10-3 and J is TRBJ2-7, with D possibly TRBD2 on 6 matching bases. Trimming removed 7 bases at V and 2 bases at J, with 21 bases between. Germline CDR1 and CDR2: ENHRY and SYGVKD. The CDR3 has 16 residues. CDR3 DNA sequence: TGTGCCATCACGAATACGCTAGCGAAGGATACCTACGAGCAGTACTTC. Protein: CAITNTLAKDTYEQYF.

This clonotype was found a few times. The chain links TRBV5-1 to TRBJ2-1, with 15 bases matching TRBD2. The V gene end was trimmed by 3 bases and the J gene end by 7 bases; junction bases not matched to a gene: 2. The V gene's germline CDR1 is SGHRS and CDR2 YFSETQ. The CDR3 loop spans 15 amino acids. CDR3 coding DNA: TGCGCCAGCAGCTGGGGGACTAGCGGGAGGAATGAGCAGTTCTTC. The encoded protein is CASSWGTSGRNEQFF.

The chain joins TRBV29-1 to TRBJ2-1; 10 nucleotides agree with TRBD1. Trimming removed 5 bases from V and 8 bases from J; junction bases left unmatched: 6. The CDR3 covers 13 residues. Germline-derived CDR1 and CDR2 are SQVTM and ANQGSEA. CDR3 DNA: TGCAGCGTTCCGACAGGGGGCGGCGATGAGCAGTTCTTC. Translating gives CSVPTGGGDEQFF.

The table lists this clonotype with a few counts. CDR3 sequence: CASSVLRERNEQFF. CDR3 nucleotides: TGTGCCAGCAGTGTATTGCGGGAGAGGAATGAGCAGTTCTTC. The chain combines TRBV2 with TRBJ2-1, with TRBD2 identical over 7 bases. This CDR3 comprises 14 residues. V lost 4 bases, J lost 7 bases, and 7 bases stayed unmatched. CDR1 is SNHLY, CDR2 FYNNEI, per germline.

V gene TRBV6-1 combines with J gene TRBJ2-1, with a weak D call TRBD2 (6 bases). Trimming took 6 bases from V and 0 from J, leaving 18 bases between them. CDR3 size: 17 residues. In germline, CDR1 is MNHNS, CDR2 SASEGT. The CDR3 is CASRGVHGGSSYNEQFF. As DNA, the CDR3 is TGTGCCAGCAGAGGGGTCCACGGGGGTAGCTCCTACAATGAGCAGTTCTTC.

The CDR3 DNA reads TGTGCCAGCAAAGGCGGGGCCCGCTCTTGGGAGCAGTACTTC. Amino acids: CASKGGARSWEQYF. The gene calls are TRBV25-1 and TRBJ2-7, with D maybe TRBD2 (6 bases). CDR1 MGHDK and CDR2 SYGVNS come from the germline V gene. The V gene lost 7 bases and the J gene lost 7 bases, with 20 bases spanning the gap. This CDR3 comprises 14 residues.

This chain links TRBV7-2 with TRBJ2-3, with 9 bases that match TRBD1. The V gene's germline CDR1 is SGHTA and CDR2 FQGNSA. J lost 5 bases, V lost 3 bases, and 9 bases had no gene match. CDR3 length: 16 amino acids. The CDR3 here is CASSLDSGTGIDTQYF. The DNA for the CDR3 is TGTGCCAGCAGCTTGGATTCCGGGACAGGGATAGATACGCAGTATTTT. Drawing the rest from reference TRBV7-2 and TRBJ2-3, the complete variable domain is GAGVSQSPSNKVTEKGKDVELRCDPISGHTALYWYRQSLGQGLEFLIYFQGNSAPDKSGLPSDRFSAERTGGSVSTLTIQRTQQEDSAVYLCASSLDSGTGIDTQYFGPGTRLTVL.

The chain recombines TRBV5-1 with TRBJ2-7; TRBD2 is a possible D gene (5 bases). V was shortened by 3 bases and J by 9 bases, with 19 bases between the two germline ends. The length of the CDR3 is 14 residues. The V gene's germline CDR1 is SGHRS and CDR2 YFSETQ. The CDR3 nucleotides are TGCGCCAGCAGCTCCGGGGTAGCCGGGGATCGGCAGTACTTC. This gives the protein CASSSGVAGDRQYF. The complete variable domain, with remaining parts taken from reference TRBV5-1 and TRBJ2-7, reads KAGVTQTPRYLIKTRGQQVTLSCSPISGHRSVSWYQQTPGQGLQFLFEYFSETQRNKGNFPGRFSGRQFSNSRSEMNVSTLELGDSALYLCASSSGVAGDRQYFGPGTRLTVT.

This chain links TRBV4-2 with TRBJ2-1; TRBD1 matches 10 bases. V was pared by 3 bases and J by 7 bases, with 6 bases of the junction left unmatched. The CDR3 sequence is 15 residues long. Per germline, CDR1 LGHNA and CDR2 YNFKEQ. As DNA, the CDR3 is TGTGCCAGCAGCCACCTCGGGACAGGGGTTAATGAGCAGTTCTTC. It yields the protein CASSHLGTGVNEQFF.

The chain employs TRBV20-1 and TRBJ2-1; D is possibly TRBD2 (6 bases). Germline V CDR1 and CDR2: DFQATT, SNEGSKA (reference sequence). The CDR3 is made up of 12 amino acids. Trimming removed 2 bases from V and 10 bases from J, with 12 bases in between. CDR3 amino acids: CSARKQGGEQFF. The CDR3 coding sequence is TGCAGTGCTAGAAAGCAGGGAGGCGAGCAGTTCTTC.